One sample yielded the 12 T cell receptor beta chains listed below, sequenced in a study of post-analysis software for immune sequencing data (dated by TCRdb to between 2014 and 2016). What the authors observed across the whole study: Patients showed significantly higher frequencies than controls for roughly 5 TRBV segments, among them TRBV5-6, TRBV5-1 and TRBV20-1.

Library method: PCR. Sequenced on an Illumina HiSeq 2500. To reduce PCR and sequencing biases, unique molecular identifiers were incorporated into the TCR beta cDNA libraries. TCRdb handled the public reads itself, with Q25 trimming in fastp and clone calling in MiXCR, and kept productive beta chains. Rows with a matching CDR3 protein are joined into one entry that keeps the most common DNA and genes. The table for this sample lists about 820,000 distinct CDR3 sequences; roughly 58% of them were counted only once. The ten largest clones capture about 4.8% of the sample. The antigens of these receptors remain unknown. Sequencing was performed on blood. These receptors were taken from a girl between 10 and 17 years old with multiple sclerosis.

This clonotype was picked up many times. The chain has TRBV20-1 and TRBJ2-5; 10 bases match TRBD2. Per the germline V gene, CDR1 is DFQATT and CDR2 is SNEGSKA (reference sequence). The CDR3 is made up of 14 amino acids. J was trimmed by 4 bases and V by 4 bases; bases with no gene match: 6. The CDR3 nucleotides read TGCAGTGCTACTAGCGGGAGTAACGGAGAGACCCAGTACTTC. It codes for CSATSGSNGETQYF.

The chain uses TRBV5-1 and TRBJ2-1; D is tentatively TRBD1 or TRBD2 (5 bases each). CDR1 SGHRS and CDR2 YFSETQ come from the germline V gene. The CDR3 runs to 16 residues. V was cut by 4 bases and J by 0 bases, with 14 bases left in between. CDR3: CASSRAAGSSYNEQFF. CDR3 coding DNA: TGCGCCAGCAGCCGCGCCGCAGGGAGCTCCTACAATGAGCAGTTCTTC.

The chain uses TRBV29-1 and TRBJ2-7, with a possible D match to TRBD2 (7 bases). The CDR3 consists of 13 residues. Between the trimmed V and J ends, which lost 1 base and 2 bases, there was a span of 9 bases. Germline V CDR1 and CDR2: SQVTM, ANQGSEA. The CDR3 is CSVEAGGAYEQYF. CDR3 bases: TGCAGCGTTGAAGCGGGGGGCGCCTACGAGCAGTACTTC.

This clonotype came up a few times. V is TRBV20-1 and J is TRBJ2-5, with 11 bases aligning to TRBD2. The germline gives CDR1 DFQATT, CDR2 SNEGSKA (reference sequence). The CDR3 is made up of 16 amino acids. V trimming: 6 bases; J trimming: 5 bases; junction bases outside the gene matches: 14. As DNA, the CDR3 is TGCAGTGCAACGGCATTAGCGGGAGGGCCGAGTGAGACCCAGTACTTC. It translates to CSATALAGGPSETQYF.

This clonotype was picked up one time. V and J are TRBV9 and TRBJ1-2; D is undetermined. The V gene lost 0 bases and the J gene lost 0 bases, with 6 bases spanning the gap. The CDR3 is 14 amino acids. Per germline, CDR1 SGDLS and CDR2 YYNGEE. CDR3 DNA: TGTGCCAGCAGCGTAGGAGGGACTAACTATGGCTACACCTTC. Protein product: CASSVGGTNYGYTF.

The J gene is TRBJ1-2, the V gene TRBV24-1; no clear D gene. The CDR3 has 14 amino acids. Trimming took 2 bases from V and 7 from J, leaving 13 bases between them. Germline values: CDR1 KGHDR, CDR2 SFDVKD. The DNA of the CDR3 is TGTGCCACCAGTGATTCCGGACCCACCCGTGGCTACACCTTC. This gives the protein CATSDSGPTRGYTF.

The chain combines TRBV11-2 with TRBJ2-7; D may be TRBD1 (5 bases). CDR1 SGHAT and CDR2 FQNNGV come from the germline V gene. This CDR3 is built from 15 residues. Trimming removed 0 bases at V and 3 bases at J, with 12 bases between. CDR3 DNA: TGTGCCAGCAGCTTAGAATGGCAGGGTAACTACGAGCAGTACTTC. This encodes CASSLEWQGNYEQYF.

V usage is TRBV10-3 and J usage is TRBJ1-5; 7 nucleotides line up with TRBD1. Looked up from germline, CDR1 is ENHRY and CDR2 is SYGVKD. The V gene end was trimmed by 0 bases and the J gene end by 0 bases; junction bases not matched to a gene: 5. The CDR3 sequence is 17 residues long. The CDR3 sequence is CAISESTGSYSNQPQHF. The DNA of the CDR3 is TGTGCCATCAGTGAGTCGACAGGGAGCTATAGCAATCAGCCCCAGCATTTT.

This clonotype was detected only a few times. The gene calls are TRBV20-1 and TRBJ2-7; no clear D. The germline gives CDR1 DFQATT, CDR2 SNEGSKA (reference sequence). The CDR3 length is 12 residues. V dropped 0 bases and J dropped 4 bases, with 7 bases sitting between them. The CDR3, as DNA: TGCAGTGCTAGAGATTTGAGTTACGAGCAGTACTTC. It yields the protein CSARDLSYEQYF.

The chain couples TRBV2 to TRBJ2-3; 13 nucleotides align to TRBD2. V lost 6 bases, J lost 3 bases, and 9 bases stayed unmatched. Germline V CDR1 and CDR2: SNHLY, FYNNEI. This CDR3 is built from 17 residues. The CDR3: CASRMGTSGILTDTQYF. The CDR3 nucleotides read TGTGCCAGCAGGATGGGGACTAGCGGGATACTGACAGATACGCAGTATTTT.

This CDR3 reads CASSLGRRGKSSYNEQFF. CDR3 sequence (DNA): TGTGCCAGCAGCTTAGGGCGGAGGGGGAAAAGCTCCTACAATGAGCAGTTCTTC. The V call is TRBV7-2, the J call TRBJ2-1; possibly TRBD1 or TRBD2 for D (6 bases each). The length of the CDR3 is 18 residues. CDR1 is SGHTA and CDR2 is FQGNSA in the germline V gene. Trimming shortened V by 1 base and J by 0 bases, and 16 bases separated the two germline ends.

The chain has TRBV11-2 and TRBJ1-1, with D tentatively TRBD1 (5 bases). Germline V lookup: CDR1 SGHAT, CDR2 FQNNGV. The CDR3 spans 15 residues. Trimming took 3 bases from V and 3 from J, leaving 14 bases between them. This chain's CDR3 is CASSFRPGRDTEAFF. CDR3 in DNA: TGTGCCAGCAGCTTCCGGCCAGGGCGGGACACTGAAGCTTTCTTT.